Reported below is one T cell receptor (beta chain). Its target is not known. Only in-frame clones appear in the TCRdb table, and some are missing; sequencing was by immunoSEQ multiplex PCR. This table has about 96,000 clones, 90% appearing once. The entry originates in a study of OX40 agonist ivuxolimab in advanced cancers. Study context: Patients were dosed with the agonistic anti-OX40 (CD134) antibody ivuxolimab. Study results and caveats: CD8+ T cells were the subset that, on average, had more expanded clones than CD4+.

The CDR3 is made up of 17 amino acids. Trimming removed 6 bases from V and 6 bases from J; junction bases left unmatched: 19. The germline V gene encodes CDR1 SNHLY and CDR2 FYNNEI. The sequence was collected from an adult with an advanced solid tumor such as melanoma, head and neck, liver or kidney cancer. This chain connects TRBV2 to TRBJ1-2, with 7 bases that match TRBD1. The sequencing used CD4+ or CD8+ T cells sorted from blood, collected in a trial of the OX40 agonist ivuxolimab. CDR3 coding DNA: TGTGCCAGCAGGCCCCCCGGGACAGTGCCCTTAAGGGATGGCTACACCTTC. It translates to CASRPPGTVPLRDGYTF. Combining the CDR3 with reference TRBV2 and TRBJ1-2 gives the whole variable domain EPEVTQTPSHQVTQMGQEVILRCVPISNHLYFYWYRQILGQKVEFLVSFYNNEISEKSEIFDDQFSVERPDGSNFTLKIRSTKLEDSAMYFCASRPPGTVPLRDGYTFGSGTRLTVV.